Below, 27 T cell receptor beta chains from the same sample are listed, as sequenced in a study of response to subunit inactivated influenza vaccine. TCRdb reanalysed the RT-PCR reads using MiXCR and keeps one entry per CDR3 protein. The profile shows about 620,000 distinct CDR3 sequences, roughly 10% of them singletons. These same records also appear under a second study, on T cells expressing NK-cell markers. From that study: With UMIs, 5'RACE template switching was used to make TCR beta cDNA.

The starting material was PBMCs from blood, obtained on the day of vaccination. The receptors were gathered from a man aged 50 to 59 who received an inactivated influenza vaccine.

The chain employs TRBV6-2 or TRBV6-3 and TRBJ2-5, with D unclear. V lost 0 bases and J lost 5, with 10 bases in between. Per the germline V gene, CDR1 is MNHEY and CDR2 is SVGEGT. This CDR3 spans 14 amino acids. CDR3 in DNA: TGTGCCAGCAGTTACTCGCTGGGTTGGGAGACCCAGTACTTC. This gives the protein CASSYSLGWETQYF.

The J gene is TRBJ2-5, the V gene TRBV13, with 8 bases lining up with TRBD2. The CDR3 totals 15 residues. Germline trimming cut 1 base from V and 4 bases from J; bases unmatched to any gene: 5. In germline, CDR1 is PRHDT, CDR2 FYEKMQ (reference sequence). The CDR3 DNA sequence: TGTGCCAGCAGCTTAGTAGGACTAGCCCGAGAGACCCAGTACTTC. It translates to CASSLVGLARETQYF.

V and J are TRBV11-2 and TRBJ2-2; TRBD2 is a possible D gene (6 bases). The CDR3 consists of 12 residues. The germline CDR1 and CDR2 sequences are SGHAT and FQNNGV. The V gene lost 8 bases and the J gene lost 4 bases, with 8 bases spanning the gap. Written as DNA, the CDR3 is TGTGCCAGCTTGGGAGGCACCGGGGAGCTGTTTTTT. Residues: CASLGGTGELFF.

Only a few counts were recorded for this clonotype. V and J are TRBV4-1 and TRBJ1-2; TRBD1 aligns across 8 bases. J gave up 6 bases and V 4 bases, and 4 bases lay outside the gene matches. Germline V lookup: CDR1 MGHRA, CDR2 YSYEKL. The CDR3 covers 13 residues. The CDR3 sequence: CASSPRTGNGYTF. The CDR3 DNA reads TGCGCCAGCAGCCCTCGGACAGGGAATGGCTACACCTTC.

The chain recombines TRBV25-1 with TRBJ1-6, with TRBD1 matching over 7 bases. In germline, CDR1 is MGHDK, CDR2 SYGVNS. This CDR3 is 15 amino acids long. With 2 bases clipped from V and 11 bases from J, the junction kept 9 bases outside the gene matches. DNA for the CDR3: TGTGCCAGCAGTGAACCGGGACAGCTGTGGGCACCCCTCCACTTT. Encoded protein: CASSEPGQLWAPLHF.

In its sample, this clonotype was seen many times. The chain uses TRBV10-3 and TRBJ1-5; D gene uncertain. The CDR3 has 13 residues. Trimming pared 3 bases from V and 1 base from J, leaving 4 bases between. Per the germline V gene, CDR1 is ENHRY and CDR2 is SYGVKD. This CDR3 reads CAISEFSNQPQHF. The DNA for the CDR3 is TGTGCCATCAGTGAATTCAGCAATCAGCCCCAGCATTTT.

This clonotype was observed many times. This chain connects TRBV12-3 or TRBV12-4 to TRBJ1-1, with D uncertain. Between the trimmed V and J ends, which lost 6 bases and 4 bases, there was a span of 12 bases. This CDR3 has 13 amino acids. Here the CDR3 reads CASRAPGGTEAFF. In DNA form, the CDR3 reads TGTGCCAGCAGGGCCCCGGGAGGCACTGAAGCTTTCTTT.

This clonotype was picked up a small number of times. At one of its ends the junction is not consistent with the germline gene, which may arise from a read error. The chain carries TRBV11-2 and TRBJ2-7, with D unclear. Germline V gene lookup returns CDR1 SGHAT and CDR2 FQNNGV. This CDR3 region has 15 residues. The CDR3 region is CASSLAVDGPYGQYF. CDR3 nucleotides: TGTGCCAGCAGCTTAGCGGTCGACGGACCCTACGGGCAGTACTTC.

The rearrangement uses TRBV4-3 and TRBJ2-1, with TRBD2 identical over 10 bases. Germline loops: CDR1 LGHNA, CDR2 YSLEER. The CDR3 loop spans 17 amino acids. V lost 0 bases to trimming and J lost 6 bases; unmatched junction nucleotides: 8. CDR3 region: CASSQDPLAGVINEQFF. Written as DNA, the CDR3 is TGCGCCAGCAGCCAAGATCCGCTAGCGGGGGTCATCAATGAGCAGTTCTTC.

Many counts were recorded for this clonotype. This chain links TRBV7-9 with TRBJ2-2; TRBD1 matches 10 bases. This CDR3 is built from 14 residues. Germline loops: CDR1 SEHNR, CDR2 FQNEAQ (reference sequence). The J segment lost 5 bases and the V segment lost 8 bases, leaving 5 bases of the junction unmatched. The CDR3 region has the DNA TGTGCCAGCCGCGGGACAGGGGCGACCGGGGAGCTGTTTTTT. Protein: CASRGTGATGELFF.

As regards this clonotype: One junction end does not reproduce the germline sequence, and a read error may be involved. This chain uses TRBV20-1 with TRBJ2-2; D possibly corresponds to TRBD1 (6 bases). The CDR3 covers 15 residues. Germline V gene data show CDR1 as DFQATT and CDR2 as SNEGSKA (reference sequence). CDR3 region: CSARPDRLHTVELFF. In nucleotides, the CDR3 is TGCAGTGCTAGACCCGACAGGTTACACACCGTGGAGCTGTTTTTT.

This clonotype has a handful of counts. The CDR3 coding sequence is TGTGCCAGCAACAAGGGCGGGGAGCTGTTTTTT. Protein: CASNKGGELFF. The V call is TRBV4-2, the J call TRBJ2-2; D remains ambiguous. Trimming cost V 7 bases and J 7 bases, with 7 bases left between them. CDR3 size: 11 residues. Germline V gene sequence: CDR1 LGHNA, CDR2 YNFKEQ.

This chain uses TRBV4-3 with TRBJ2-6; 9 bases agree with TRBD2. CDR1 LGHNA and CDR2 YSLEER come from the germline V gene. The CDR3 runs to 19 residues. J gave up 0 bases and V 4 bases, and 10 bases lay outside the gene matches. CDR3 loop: CASSLGLAGARSGANVLTF. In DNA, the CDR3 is TGCGCCAGCAGCCTTGGATTAGCGGGGGCCCGCTCTGGGGCCAACGTCCTGACTTTC.

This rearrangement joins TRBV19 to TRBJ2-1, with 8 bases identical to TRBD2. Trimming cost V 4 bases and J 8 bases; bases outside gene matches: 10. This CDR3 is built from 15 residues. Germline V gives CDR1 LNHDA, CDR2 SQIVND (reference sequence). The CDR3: CASSTPGGRTYEQFF. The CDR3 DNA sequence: TGTGCCAGTAGTACCCCGGGGGGGCGCACTTATGAGCAGTTCTTC. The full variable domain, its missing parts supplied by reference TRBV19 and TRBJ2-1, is DGGITQSPKYLFRKEGQNVTLSCEQNLNHDAMYWYRQDPGQGLRLIYYSQIVNDFQKGDIAEGYSVSREKKESFPLTVTSAQKNPTAFYLCASSTPGGRTYEQFFGPGTRLTVL.

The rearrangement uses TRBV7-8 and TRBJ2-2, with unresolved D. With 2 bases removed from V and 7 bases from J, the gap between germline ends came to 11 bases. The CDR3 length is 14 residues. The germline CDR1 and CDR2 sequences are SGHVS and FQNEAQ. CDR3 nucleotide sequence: TGTGCCAGCAGCTTAACCGGGTTTCTCGGGGAGCTGTTTTTT. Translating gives CASSLTGFLGELFF.

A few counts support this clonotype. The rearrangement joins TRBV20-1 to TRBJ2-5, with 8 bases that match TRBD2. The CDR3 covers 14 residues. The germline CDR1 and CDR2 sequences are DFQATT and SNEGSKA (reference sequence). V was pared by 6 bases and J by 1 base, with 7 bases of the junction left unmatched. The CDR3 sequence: CSATAGGFQETQYF. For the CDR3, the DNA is TGCAGTGCGACGGCGGGAGGATTCCAAGAGACCCAGTACTTC.

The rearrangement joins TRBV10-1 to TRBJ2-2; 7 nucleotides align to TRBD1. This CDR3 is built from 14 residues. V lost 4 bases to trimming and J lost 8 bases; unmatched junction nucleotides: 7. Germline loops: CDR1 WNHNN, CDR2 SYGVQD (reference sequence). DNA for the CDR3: TGCGCCAGCAGTGGGACAGGCTCTGCGGGGGAGCTGTTTTTT. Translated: CASSGTGSAGELFF.

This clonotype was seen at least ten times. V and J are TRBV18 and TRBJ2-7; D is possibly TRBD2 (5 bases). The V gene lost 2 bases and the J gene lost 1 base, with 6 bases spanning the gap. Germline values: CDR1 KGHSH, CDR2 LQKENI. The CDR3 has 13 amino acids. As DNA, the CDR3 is TGTGCCAGCTCACCAACTAGGTCCTACGAGCAGTACTTC. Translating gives CASSPTRSYEQYF.

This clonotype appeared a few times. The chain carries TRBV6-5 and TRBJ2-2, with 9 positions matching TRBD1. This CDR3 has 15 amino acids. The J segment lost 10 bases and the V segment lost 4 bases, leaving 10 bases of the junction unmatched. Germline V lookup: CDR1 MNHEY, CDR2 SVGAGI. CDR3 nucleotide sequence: TGTGCCAGCAGTTCCTCCGGGACAGGGTCCGTGGAGCTGTTTTTT. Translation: CASSSSGTGSVELFF.

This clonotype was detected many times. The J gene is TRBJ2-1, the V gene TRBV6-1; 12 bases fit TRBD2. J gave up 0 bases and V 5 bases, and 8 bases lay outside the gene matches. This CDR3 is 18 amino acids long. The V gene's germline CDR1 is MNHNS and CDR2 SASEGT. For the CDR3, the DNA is TGTGCCAGCAGTCGGGGGACTAGCGGGTTTAGCTCCTACAATGAGCAGTTCTTC. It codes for CASSRGTSGFSSYNEQFF.

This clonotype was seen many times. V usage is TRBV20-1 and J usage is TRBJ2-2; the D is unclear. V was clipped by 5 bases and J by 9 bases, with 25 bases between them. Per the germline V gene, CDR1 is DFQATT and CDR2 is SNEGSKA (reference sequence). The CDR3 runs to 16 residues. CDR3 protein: CSAPSPTSRLARELFF. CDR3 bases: TGCAGTGCTCCCTCTCCGACGAGTAGATTAGCCCGGGAGCTGTTTTTT.

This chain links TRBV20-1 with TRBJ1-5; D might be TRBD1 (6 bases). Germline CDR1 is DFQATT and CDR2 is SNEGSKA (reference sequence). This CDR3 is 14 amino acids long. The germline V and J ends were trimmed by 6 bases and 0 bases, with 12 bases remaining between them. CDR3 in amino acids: CSARGFYSNQPQHF. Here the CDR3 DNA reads TGCAGTGCCAGGGGATTCTATAGCAATCAGCCCCAGCATTTT.

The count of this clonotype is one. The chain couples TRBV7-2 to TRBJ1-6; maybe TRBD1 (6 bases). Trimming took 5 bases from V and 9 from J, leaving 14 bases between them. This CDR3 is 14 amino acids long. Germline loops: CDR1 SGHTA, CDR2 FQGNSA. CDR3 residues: CASSLQGESSPLHF. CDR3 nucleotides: TGTGCCAGCAGCCTACAGGGAGAGAGTTCACCCCTCCACTTT.

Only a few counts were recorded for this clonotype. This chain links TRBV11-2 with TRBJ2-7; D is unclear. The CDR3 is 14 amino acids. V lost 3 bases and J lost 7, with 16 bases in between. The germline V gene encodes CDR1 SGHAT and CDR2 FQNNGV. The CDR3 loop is CASSFYPTMEEQYF. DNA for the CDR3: TGTGCCAGCAGCTTCTATCCAACTATGGAGGAGCAGTACTTC.

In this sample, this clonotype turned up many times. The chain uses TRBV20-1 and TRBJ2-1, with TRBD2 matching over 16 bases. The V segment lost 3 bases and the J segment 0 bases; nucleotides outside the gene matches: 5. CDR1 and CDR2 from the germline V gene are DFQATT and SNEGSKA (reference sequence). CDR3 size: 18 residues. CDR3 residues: CSASSGLAGGSSYNEQFF. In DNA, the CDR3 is TGCAGTGCTAGCTCGGGACTAGCGGGGGGGAGCTCCTACAATGAGCAGTTCTTC.

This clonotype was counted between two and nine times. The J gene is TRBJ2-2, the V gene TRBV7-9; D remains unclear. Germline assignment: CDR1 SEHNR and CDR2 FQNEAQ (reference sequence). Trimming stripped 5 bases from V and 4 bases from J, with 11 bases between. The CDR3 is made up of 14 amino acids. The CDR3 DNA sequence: TGTGCCAGCAGCCCCTTTAGCATCACCGGGGAGCTGTTTTTT. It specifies CASSPFSITGELFF.

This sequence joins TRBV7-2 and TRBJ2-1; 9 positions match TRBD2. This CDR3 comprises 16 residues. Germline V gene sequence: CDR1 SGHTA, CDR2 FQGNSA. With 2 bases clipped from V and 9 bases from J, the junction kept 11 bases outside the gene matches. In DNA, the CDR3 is TGTGCCAGCAGCTTATGGGGCGGGAGGGCCATCACTGAGCAGTTCTTC. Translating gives CASSLWGGRAITEQFF. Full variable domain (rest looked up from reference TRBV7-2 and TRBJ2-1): GAGVSQSPSNKVTEKGKDVELRCDPISGHTALYWYRQSLGQGLEFLIYFQGNSAPDKSGLPSDRFSAERTGGSVSTLTIQRTQQEDSAVYLCASSLWGGRAITEQFFGPGTRLTVL.